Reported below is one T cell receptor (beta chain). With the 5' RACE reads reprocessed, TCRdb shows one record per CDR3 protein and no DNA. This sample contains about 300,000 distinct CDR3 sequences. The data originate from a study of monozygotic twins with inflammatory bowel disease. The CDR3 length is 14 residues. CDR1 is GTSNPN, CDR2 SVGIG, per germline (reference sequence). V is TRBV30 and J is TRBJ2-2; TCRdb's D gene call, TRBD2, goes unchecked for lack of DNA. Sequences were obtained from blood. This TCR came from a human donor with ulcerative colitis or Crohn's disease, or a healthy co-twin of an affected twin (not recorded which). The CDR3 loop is CAWRTSVNTGELFF.